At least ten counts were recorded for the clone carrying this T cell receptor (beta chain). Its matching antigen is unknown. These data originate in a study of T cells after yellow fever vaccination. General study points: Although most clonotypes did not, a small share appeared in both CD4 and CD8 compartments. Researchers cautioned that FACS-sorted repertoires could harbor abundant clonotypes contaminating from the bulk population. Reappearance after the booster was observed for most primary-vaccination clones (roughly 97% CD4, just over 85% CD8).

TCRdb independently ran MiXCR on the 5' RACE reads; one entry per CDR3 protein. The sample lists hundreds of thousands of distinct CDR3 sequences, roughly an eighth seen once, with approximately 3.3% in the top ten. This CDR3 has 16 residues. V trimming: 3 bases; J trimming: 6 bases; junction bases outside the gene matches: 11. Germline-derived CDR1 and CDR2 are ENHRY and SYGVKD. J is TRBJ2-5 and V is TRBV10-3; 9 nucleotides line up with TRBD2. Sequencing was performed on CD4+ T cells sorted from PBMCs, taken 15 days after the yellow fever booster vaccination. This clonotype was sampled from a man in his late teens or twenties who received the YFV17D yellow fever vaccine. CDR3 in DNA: TGTGCCATCAGTGACCCGACCGGGACTAGCCGACAGACCCAGTACTTC. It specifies CAISDPTGTSRQTQYF.